The T cell receptor beta chain described here comes from a study of CXCR3-negative and CXCR3-positive naive CD8 T cells. Whole-study context: For each library, about 1.5 +/- 0.3 million TRB reads were obtained, about 135 million in total.

Within the CD8+ T cell compartment, naive cells were CD45RO-CCR7+CD27+CD95-. The germline V gene has CDR1 SGHVS and CDR2 FQNEAQ. The CDR3 is 18 amino acids. About this clonotype itself: As yet, its antigen is unknown.

Notes on the study in general: In naive cells, CXCR3-negative and CXCR3-positive subsets had similar TRBV-TRBJ usage; memory cells differed. CXCR3-positive naive cells had more hydrophobic TRB CDR3s than CXCR3-negative naive cells.

UMI labels and 5' RACE were used to prepare the TRB cDNA libraries. No DNA is given; TCRdb re-called the 5' RACE reads and lists each CDR3 protein once. The sample totals around 56,000 distinct CDR3 sequences; its top ten clones hold roughly 0.42%. The receptor's source is a human donor in good health. Some clones in this sample may be carry-over from other donors' samples. The sample consisted of naive CXCR3- CD8+ T cells from blood. The subset: CD45RO-CCR7+CD27+CD95- naive CD8+ T cells lacking CXCR3 (TNR3-). The chain carries TRBV7-8 and TRBJ2-1; the D call from TCRdb, TRBD2, cannot be confirmed without DNA. The CDR3 is CASSWGYGGAGAYNEQFF.